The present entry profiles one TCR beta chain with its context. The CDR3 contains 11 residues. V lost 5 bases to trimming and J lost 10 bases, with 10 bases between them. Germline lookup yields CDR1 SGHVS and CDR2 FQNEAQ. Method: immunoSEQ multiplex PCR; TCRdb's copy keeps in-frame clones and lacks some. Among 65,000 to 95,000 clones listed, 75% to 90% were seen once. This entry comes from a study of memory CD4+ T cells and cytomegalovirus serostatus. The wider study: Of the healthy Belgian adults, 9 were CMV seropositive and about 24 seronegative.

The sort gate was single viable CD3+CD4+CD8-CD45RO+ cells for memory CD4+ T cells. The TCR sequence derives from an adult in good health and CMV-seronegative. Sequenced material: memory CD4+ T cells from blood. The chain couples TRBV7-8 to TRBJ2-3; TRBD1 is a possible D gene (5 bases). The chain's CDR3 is CASSVTGAQYF. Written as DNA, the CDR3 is TGTGCCAGCAGCGTAACAGGAGCGCAGTATTTT.